The clone carrying this T cell receptor (beta chain) has more than one count but fewer than ten. TCR libraries were built in bulk with a published protocol and specific TCR primers. One entry per CDR3 protein, called by TCRdb with MiXCR from the PCR reads. The sample has around 480,000 distinct CDR3 sequences, around 23% seen once. This specimen belongs to a study of molecular identifiers for immune sequencing clone quantification. Study as a whole: Replicates partitioned RNA from roughly 20,000 or 100,000 naive CD8 cells into five parts, sequencing four.

The CDR3 is made up of 14 amino acids. Germline V gives CDR1 SEHNR, CDR2 FQNEAQ (reference sequence). Trimming stripped 4 bases from V and 4 bases from J, with 13 bases between. The chain employs TRBV7-9 and TRBJ1-2; D perhaps matches TRBD1 (6 bases). The sequence came from a human donor in good health. Some libraries in this study had Jurkat cell RNA spiked in. The sequenced sample consisted of naive CD8+ T cells from blood, with Jurkat cell RNA spiked in. Subset meaning: FACS-sorted CD8+CD4-CCR7+CD45RA+ naive T cells. The CDR3 region is CASSSPGAIYGYTF. The CDR3, as DNA: TGTGCCAGCAGCTCTCCAGGGGCGATCTATGGCTACACCTTC.